This T cell receptor (beta chain) was identified in a study of blood T cell repertoires in COVID-19. CDR3 length: 14 residues. CDR1 is SGDLS and CDR2 is YYNGEE in the germline V gene. V was pared by 0 bases and J by 4 bases, with 10 bases between. The participants were between roughly 18 and 100 years old and came from about two dozen US areas. Generated by immunoSEQ multiplex PCR, the TCRdb table keeps only in-frame clones and is missing some. The table shows around 150,000 clones, with roughly 80% occurring only once. V usage is TRBV9 and J usage is TRBJ1-1; the D gene is possibly TRBD1 (6 bases). This clonotype was obtained from a woman aged 60-70 years who had recovered from COVID-19. Sequenced material: PBMCs or T cells enriched from blood (not recorded which). CDR3 sequence: CASSVAGGGTEAFF. The CDR3 bases are TGTGCCAGCAGCGTAGCTGGGGGCGGCACTGAAGCTTTCTTT. Variable domain in full (rest from reference TRBV9 and TRBJ1-1): DSGVTQTPKHLITATGQRVTLRCSPRSGDLSVYWYQQSLDQGLQFLIQYYNGEERAKGNILERFSAQQFPDLHSELNLSSLELGDSALYFCASSVAGGGTEAFFGQGTRLTVV.